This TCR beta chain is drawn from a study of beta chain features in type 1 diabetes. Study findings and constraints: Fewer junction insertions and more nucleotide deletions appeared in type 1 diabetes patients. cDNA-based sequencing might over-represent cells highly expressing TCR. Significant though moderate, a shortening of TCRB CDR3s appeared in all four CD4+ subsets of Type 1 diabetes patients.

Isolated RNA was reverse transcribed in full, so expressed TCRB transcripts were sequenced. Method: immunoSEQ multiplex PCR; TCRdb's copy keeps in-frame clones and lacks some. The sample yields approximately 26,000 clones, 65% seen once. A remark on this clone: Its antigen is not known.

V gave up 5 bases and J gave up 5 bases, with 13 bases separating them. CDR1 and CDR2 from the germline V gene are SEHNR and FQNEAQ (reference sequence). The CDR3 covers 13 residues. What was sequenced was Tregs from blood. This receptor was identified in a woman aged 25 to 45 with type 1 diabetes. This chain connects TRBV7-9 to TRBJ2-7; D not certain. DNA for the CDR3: TGTGCCAGCAGCCCCGTCTATATCGACGAGCAGTACTTC. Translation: CASSPVYIDEQYF. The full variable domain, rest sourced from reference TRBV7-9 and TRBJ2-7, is DTGVSQNPRHKITKRGQNVTFRCDPISEHNRLYWYRQTLGQGPEFLTYFQNEAQLEKSRLLSDRFSAERPKGSFSTLEIQRTEQGDSAMYLCASSPVYIDEQYFGPGTRLTVT.